This T cell receptor (beta chain) was identified in a study of blood T cell repertoires in COVID-19. Background on the study: Specimens from acute and convalescent COVID-19 originated in the United States, Italy and Spain. In each case, the material was cDNA or gDNA derived from T cells, B-cell-depleted T cells, or PBMCs.

Original processing notes: Estimation of nucleated cell counts was performed using reference gene primer amplification. Here immunoSEQ multiplex PCR was the method, and the copy in TCRdb shows in-frame clones only, minus some. V and J calls and clone size are as listed in that table; D and trimming were resolved from the DNA. In the table there are about 210,000 clones, roughly 85% of which are singletons. The length of the CDR3 is 15 residues. Trimming took 3 bases from V and 0 from J, leaving 9 bases between them. Germline loops: CDR1 LGHDT, CDR2 YNNKEL (reference sequence). The TCR sequence derives from a middle-aged man who had recovered from COVID-19. This rearrangement joins TRBV3-1 (or the pseudogene TRBV3-2) to TRBJ1-3; maybe TRBD1 (6 bases). The source material was PBMCs or T cells enriched from blood (not recorded which). The chain's CDR3 is CASSQGALSGNTIYF. The CDR3 bases are TGTGCCAGCAGCCAGGGGGCTCTCTCTGGAAACACCATATATTTT.